This is a list of T cell receptor beta chains from one sample in a study of T cell repertoires in cytomegalovirus infection. MiXCR was run by TCRdb on the reads, yielding one entry per CDR3 protein. The sample holds around 70,000 distinct CDR3 sequences; under 5% are singletons and the top ten take roughly 22%. The sequenced material came from PBMCs. Source of these receptors: a human donor in good health (CMV status not recorded). Some clones in this sample may be carry-over from other donors' samples. CDR3s leave out the opening cysteine and the closing phenylalanine or tryptophan.

v_call	j_call	cdr3_aa
TRBV7-2	TRBJ1-1	ASSQWTRNTEAF
TRBV28	TRBJ2-7	ASSFTSGEQY
TRBV7-2	TRBJ2-7	ASSLDQSGGAYEQY
TRBV28	TRBJ1-2	ASSSWTGENYGYT
TRBV19	TRBJ2-3	ASSIDLAGSTDTQY
TRBV29-1	TRBJ2-5	SVEGLTVEETQY
TRBV7-2	TRBJ2-1	ASSLAYGAYNEQF
TRBV12-3/TRBV12-4	TRBJ1-2	ASRKGFEGYT
TRBV12-3/TRBV12-4	TRBJ1-6	ASRDLGPAPLH
TRBV29-1	TRBJ2-1	SVEVVGEQF
TRBV7-2	TRBJ1-2	ASSSREGGAGYT
TRBV11-2	TRBJ1-1	ASSFGGAANTEAF
TRBV7-6	TRBJ2-5	ASSLGGRGDQETQY
TRBV7-8	TRBJ2-3	ASSLLLAGNTDTQY
TRBV6-2/TRBV6-3	TRBJ1-2	ASRIRFGDGYT